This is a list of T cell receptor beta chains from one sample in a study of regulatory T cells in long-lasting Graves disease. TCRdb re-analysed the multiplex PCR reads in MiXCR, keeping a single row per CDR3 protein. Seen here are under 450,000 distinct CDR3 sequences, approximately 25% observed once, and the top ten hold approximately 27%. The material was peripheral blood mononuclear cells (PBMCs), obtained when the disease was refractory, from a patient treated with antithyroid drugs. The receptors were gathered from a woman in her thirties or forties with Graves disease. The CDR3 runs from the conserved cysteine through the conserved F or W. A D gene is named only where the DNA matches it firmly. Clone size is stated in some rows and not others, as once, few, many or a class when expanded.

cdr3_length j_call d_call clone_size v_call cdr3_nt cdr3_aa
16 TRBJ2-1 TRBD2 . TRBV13 TGTGCCAGCAGCATTTCGATTAGCGGGAGTGGCAATGAGCAGTTCTTC CASSISISGSGNEQFF
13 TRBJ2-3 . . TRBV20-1 TGCAGTGCTAGACCTTCAGGGCTAGATACGCAGTATTTT CSARPSGLDTQYF
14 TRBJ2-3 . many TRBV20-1 TGCAGTGCTAGAGATTTATCCCAGATGGATACGCAGTATTTT CSARDLSQMDTQYF
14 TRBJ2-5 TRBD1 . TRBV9 TGTGCCAGCAGCAGACAGGGGTCGGGAGAGACCCAGTACTTC CASSRQGSGETQYF
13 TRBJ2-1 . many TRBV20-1 TGCAGTGCACCGGGACCCGCTACGGATGAGCAGTTCTTC CSAPGPATDEQFF
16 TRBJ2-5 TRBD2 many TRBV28 TGTGCCAGCAGTCAAGGACTAGCGGGAGCGGGGGAGACCCAGTACTTC CASSQGLAGAGETQYF
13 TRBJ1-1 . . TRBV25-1 TGTGCCAGCACCTTAACCGGGGACACTGAAGCTTTCTTT CASTLTGDTEAFF
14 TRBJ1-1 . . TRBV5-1 TGCGCCAGCAGCTTGGACCCGATGAGCACTGAAGCTTTCTTT CASSLDPMSTEAFF
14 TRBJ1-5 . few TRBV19 TGTGCCAGTAGTATCCAACAGGCCCATCAGCCCCAGCATTTT CASSIQQAHQPQHF
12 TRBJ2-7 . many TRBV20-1 TGCAGTGCTAGCGGGAGTACCCACGAGCAGTACTTC CSASGSTHEQYF
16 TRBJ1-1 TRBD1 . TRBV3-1 TGTGCCAGCAGCCGATCCAGGGGGTTCGGTGGCACTGAAGCTTTCTTT CASSRSRGFGGTEAFF
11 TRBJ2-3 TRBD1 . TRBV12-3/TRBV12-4 TGTGCCAGCAGCAAAGACAGGGGAGGCCCTTTT CASSKDRGGPF
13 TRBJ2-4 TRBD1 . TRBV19 TGTGCCAGTTCCCAGGGGGTCCAAAACATTCAGTACTTC CASSQGVQNIQYF
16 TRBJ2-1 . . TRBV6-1 TGTGCCAGCAGGGCAACCGGGACCATGAACGTGAATGAGCAGTTCTTC CASRATGTMNVNEQFF
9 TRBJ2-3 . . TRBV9 TGTGCCAGCGCTGATACGCAGTATTTT CASADTQYF
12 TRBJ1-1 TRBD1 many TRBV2 TGTGCCGGACAGGCAGACAACACTGAAGCTTTCTTT CAGQADNTEAFF
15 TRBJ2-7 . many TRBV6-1 TGTGCCAGCAGACCCTGGGGACAAAGATCCTACGAGCAGTACTTC CASRPWGQRSYEQYF
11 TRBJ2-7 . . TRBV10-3 TGTGCCACAGGGGAAGCTTACGAGCAGTACTTC CATGEAYEQYF
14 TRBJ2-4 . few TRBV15 TGTGCCACCAGCAGAGAAGGGGCCAAAAACATTCAGTACTTC CATSREGAKNIQYF
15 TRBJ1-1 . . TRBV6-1 TGTGCCAGCAGCCCCGAGGTCAGACTGAACACTGAAGCTTTCTTT CASSPEVRLNTEAFF
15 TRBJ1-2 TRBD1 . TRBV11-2 TGTGCCAGCAGCCGACGACAGGGGTCTCTCTATGGCTACACCTTC CASSRRQGSLYGYTF
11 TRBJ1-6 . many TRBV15 TGTGCCACCAGCAGTAATTCACCCCTCCACTTT CATSSNSPLHF
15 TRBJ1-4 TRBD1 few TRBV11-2 TGTGCCAGCAGACCTACAGGGGGGTATAATGAAAAACTGTTTTTT CASRPTGGYNEKLFF
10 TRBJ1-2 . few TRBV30 TGTGCTTTCAAGGTGCTCGGCTACACCTTC CAFKVLGYTF
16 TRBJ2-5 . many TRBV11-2 TGTGCCAGCAGCTTAGGAATAGACGCCCTGAGGGAGACCCAGTACTTC CASSLGIDALRETQYF
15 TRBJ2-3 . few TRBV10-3 TGTGCCATCAGTGACCTATCCTCCCCCACAGATACGCAGTATTTT CAISDLSSPTDTQYF
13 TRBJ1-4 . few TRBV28 TGTGCCAGCAGCTTGCGTGGGAATGAAAAACTGTTTTTT CASSLRGNEKLFF
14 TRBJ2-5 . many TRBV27 TGTGCCAGCAGCCCCAGGACGGCGGGGGAGACCCAGTACTTC CASSPRTAGETQYF
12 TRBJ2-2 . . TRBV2 TGTGCCAGCAGTGTAGGGGCCGGGGAGCTGTTTTTT CASSVGAGELFF
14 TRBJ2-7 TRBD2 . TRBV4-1 TGCGCCAGCAGCCCGGGACTAGCAAACGGCGAGCAGTACTTC CASSPGLANGEQYF
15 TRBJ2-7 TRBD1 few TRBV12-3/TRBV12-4 TGTGCCAGCAGAGACGGACAGGTCCCTTTTTACGAGCAGTACTTC CASRDGQVPFYEQYF
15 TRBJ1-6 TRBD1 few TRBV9 TGTGCCAGCAGCACCGGGGACAGGGATGATTCACCCCTCCACTTT CASSTGDRDDSPLHF
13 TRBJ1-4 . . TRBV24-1 TGTGCCACCTCGGGACCTACCCCTGGAAAACTGTTTTTT CATSGPTPGKLFF
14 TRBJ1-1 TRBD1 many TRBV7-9 TGTGCCAGCAGTTTAGGAGGGGGCGGAACTGAAGCTTTCTTT CASSLGGGGTEAFF
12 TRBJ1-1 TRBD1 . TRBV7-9 TGTGCCACAGGGGAGGGGGCGCTTGAAGCTTTCTTT CATGEGALEAFF
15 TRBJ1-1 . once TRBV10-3 TGTGCCATCCGGCAAGGGGGGACGGTGAACACTGAAGCTTTCTTT CAIRQGGTVNTEAFF
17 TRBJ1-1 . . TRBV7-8 TGTGCCAGCAGCCCTCCTTTTCTATTCGGCCCCGGCACTGAAGCTTTCTTT CASSPPFLFGPGTEAFF